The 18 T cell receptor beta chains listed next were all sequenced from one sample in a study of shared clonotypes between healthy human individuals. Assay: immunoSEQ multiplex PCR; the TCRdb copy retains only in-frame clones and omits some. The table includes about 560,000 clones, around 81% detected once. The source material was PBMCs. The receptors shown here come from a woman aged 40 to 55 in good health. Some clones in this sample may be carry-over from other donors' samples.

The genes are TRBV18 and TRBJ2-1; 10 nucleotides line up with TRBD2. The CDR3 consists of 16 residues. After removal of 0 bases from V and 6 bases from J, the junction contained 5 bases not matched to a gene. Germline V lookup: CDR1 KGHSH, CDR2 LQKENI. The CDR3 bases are TGTGCCAGCTCACCACCGGGACTAGCGATCTCCAATGAGCAGTTCTTC. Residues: CASSPPGLAISNEQFF.

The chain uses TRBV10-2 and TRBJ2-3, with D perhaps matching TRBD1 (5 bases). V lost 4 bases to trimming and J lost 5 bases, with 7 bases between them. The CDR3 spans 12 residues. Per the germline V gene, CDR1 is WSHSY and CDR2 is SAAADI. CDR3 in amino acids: CASSAQVDTQYF. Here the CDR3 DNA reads TGCGCCAGCAGTGCACAGGTAGATACGCAGTATTTT.

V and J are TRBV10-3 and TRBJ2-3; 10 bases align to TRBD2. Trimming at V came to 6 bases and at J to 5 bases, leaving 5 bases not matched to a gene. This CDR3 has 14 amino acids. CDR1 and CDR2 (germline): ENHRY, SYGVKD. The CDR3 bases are TGTGCCATCAGGAGCGGGAGGGAGTTAGATACGCAGTATTTT. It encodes CAIRSGRELDTQYF.

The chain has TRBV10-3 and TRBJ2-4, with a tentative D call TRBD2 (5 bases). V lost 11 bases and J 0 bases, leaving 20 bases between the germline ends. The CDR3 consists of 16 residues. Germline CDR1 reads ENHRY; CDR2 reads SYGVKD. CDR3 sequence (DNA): TGTGCCGCCTCCCCTGTTTGGAGGACAGCCAAAAACATTCAGTACTTC. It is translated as CAASPVWRTAKNIQYF.

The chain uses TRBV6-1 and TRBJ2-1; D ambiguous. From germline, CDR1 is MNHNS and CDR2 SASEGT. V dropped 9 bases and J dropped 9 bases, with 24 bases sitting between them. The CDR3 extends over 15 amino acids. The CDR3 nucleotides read TGTGCCAGTTCCCCTAGGTCCCAATCTTCGGGTGAGCAGTTCTTC. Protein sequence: CASSPRSQSSGEQFF.

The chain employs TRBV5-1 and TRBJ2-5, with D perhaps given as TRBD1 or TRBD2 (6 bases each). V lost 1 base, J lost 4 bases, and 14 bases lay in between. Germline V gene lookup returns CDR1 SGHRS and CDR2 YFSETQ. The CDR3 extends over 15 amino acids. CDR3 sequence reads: CASSLRVGGLETQYF. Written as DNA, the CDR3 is TGCGCCAGCAGCTTGCGCGTAGGGGGGTTAGAGACCCAGTACTTC.

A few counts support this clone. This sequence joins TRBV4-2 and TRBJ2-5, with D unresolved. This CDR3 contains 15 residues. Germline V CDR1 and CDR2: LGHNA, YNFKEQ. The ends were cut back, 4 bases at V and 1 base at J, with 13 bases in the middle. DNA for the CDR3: TGTGCCAGCAGCCCCAAGCCCAGCGCCCAAGAGACCCAGTACTTC. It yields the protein CASSPKPSAQETQYF.

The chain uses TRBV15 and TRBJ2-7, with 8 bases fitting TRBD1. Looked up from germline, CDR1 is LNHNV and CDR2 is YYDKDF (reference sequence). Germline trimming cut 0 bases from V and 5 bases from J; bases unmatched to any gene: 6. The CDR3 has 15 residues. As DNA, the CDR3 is TGTGCCACCAGCAGAGATCCAGGGGGCCAGAACGAGCAGTACTTC. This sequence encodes CATSRDPGGQNEQYF.

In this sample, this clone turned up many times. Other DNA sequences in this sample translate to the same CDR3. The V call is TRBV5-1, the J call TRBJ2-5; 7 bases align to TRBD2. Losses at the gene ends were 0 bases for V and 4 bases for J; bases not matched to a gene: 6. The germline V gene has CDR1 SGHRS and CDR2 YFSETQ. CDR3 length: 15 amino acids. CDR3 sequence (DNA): TGCGCCAGCAGCTTGGGGGGCGGGAGTAGAGAGACCCAGTACTTC. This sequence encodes CASSLGGGSRETQYF.

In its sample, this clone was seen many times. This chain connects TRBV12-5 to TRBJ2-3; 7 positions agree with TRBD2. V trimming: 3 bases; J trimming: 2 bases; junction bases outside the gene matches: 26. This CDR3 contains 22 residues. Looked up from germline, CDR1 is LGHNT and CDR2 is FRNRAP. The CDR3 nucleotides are TGTGCTAGTGGTTTCACCTCAGCAATTCGTCTACGGGAGGTCTATGACACAGATACGCAGTATTTT. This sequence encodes CASGFTSAIRLREVYDTDTQYF.

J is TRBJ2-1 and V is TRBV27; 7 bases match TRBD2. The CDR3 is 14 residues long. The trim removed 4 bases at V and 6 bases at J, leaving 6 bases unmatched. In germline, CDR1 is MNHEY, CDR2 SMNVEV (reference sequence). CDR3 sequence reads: CASSSRLAPNEQFF. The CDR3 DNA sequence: TGTGCCAGCAGTTCCCGACTAGCTCCCAATGAGCAGTTCTTC.

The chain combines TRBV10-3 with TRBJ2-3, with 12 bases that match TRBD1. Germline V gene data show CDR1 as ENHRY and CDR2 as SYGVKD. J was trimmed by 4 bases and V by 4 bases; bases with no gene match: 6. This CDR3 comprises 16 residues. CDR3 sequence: CAISATGTGGPDTQYF. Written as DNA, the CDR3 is TGTGCCATCAGTGCCACCGGGACAGGGGGCCCAGATACGCAGTATTTT.

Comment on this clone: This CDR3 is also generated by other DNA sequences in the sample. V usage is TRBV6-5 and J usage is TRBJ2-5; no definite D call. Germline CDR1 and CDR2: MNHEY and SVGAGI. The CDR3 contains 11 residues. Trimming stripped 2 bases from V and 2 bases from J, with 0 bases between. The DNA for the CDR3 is TGTGCCAGCAGTTACCAAGAGACCCAGTACTTC. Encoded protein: CASSYQETQYF.

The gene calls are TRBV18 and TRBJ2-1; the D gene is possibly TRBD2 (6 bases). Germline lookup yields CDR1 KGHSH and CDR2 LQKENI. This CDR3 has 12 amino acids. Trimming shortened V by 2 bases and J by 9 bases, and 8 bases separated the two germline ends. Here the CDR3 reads CASSPGTGEQFF. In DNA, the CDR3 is TGTGCCAGCTCACCAGGGACTGGTGAGCAGTTCTTC.

The CDR3 sequence is CASSIQDTQYF. The CDR3 DNA sequence: TGCGCCAGCAGCATACAAGATACGCAGTATTTT. J is TRBJ2-3 and V is TRBV5-1, with D hard to call. CDR3 size: 11 residues. Germline-derived CDR1 and CDR2 are SGHRS and YFSETQ. The V end lost 4 bases, the J end lost 5 bases, and 5 bases lay between the germline ends.

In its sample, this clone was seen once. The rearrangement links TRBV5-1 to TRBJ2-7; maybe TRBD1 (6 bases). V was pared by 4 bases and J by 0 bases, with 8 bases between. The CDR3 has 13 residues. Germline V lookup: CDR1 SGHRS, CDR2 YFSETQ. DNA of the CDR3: TGCGCCAGCAGCGCACAGGGCTCCTACGAGCAGTACTTC. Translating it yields CASSAQGSYEQYF.

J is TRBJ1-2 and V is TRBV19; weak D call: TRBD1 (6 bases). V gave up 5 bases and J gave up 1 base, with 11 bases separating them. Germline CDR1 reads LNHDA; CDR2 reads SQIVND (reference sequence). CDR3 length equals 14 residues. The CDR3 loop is CASSAQGRNYGYTF. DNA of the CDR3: TGTGCCAGTAGTGCACAGGGTCGTAACTATGGCTACACCTTC.

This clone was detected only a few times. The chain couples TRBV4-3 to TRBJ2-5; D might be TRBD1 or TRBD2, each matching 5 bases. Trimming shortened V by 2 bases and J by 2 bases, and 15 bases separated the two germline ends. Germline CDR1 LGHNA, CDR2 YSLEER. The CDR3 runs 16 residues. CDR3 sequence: CASSQSLGVGQETQYF. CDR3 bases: TGCGCCAGCAGCCAATCCTTGGGGGTAGGGCAAGAGACCCAGTACTTC.